The entry below gives a single T cell receptor (beta chain) sequence along with its context. Antigen specificity is unknown. The CDR3 extends 3 residues past the end of the read, so its final part is completed from the germline J gene. The CDR3 extends over 13 amino acids. The germline CDR1 and CDR2 sequences are DFQATT and SNEGSKA (reference sequence). The trim removed 6 bases at V and 5 bases at J, leaving 10 bases unmatched. Only in-frame clones appear in the TCRdb table, and some are missing; sequencing was by immunoSEQ multiplex PCR. The listing contains about 48,000 clones. This sample is part of a study of Tregs in tolerant kidney transplant recipients. Study conclusions and caveats: In tolerant patients, donor-specific Tregs outgrew total Tregs, suggesting antigen-driven expansion.

The chain employs TRBV20-1 and TRBJ2-7; 7 bases fit TRBD1. The source of this sequence is a human donor who received a combined kidney and bone marrow transplant. The specimen comprised CD4+ T cells from blood, sampled before the transplant. CDR3 protein: CSATPGGVDEQYF. The DNA read from the CDR3 is TGCAGTGCCACGCCAGGGGGAGTGGACGAG.